This T cell receptor (beta chain) originates from a study of blood T cell repertoires in COVID-19. Study as a whole: COVID-19 samples from acute and convalescent phases originated in the United States, Italy and Spain. T cells, B-cell-depleted T cells, or PBMCs supplied cDNA or gDNA.

Germline V gene sequence: CDR1 SGHTA, CDR2 FQGNSA. CDR3 length: 14 amino acids. The V segment lost 11 bases and the J segment 4 bases; nucleotides outside the gene matches: 9. This clone was counted a single time. Original data processing: Scientists estimated how many nucleated cells there were by amplifying reference gene primers. Profiled with immunoSEQ multiplex PCR; TCRdb holds only in-frame clones, not every one. That table gives V, J and clone size, and the DNA gave D and trimming. The sample lists 90,000 to 95,000 clones; approximately 90% were seen once. The source of this sequence is a woman aged 80 or older with active COVID-19. The chain has TRBV7-2 and TRBJ2-3; 10 bases align to TRBD1. Material for sequencing was peripheral blood. The CDR3 bases are TGTGCCTCAAAAGGGGACAGGGGTTCAGATACGCAGTATTTT. This translates into CASKGDRGSDTQYF. The full variable domain, with the rest looked up from reference TRBV7-2 and TRBJ2-3, is GAGVSQSPSNKVTEKGKDVELRCDPISGHTALYWYRQSLGQGLEFLIYFQGNSAPDKSGLPSDRFSAERTGGSVSTLTIQRTQQEDSAVYLCASKGDRGSDTQYFGPGTRLTVL.